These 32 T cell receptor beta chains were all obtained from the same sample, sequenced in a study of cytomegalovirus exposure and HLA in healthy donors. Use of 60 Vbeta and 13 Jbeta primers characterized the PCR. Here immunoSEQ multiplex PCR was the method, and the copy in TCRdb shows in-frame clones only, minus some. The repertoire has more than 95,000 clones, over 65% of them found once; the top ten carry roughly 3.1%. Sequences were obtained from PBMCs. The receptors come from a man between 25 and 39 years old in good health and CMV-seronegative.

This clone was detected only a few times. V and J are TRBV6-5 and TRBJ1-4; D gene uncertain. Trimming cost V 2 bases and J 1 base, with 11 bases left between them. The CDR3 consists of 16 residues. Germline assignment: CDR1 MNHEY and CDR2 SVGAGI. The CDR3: CASSYNSGRTNEKLFF. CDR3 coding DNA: TGTGCCAGCAGTTACAATTCGGGGAGAACTAATGAAAAACTGTTTTTT.

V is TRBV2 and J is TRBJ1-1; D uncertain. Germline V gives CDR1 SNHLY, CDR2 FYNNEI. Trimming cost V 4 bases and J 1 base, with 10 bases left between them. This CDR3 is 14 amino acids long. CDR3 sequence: CASSGGGRNTEAFF. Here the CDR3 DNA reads TGTGCCAGCAGTGGGGGAGGGAGGAACACTGAAGCTTTCTTT. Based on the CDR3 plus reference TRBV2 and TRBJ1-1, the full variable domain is EPEVTQTPSHQVTQMGQEVILRCVPISNHLYFYWYRQILGQKVEFLVSFYNNEISEKSEIFDDQFSVERPDGSNFTLKIRSTKLEDSAMYFCASSGGGRNTEAFFGQGTRLTVV.

As DNA, the CDR3 is TGCGCCAGCAGCCAAGAGACAGGGGGTTCCTACGAGCAGTACTTC. Translated, it gives CASSQETGGSYEQYF. The genes are TRBV4-1 and TRBJ2-7; 9 bases fit TRBD1. CDR1 MGHRA and CDR2 YSYEKL come from the germline V gene. This CDR3 region has 15 residues. Losses at the gene ends were 0 bases for V and 1 base for J; bases not matched to a gene: 1.

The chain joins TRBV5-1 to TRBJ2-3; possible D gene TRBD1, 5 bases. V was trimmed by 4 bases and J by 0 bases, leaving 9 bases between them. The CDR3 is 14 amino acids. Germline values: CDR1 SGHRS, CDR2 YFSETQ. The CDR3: CASSRQPSTDTQYF. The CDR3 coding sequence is TGCGCCAGCAGCCGACAGCCTAGCACAGATACGCAGTATTTT.

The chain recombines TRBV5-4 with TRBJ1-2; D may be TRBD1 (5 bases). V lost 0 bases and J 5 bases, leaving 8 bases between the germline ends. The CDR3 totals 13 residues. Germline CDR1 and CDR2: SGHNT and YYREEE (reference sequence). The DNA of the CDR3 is TGTGCCAGCAGCTTGGCACAGGCTTATGGCTACACCTTC. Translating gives CASSLAQAYGYTF.

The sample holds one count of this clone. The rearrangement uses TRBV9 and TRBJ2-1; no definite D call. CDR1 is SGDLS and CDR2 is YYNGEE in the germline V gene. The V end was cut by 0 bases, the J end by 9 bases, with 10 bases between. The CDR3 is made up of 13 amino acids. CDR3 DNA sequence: TGTGCCAGCAGCGTAGCCTTTCCTTCTGAGCAGTTCTTC. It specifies CASSVAFPSEQFF.

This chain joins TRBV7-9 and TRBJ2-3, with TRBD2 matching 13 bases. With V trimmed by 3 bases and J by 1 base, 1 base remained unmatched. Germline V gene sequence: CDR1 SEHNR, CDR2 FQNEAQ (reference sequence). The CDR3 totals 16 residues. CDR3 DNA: TGTGCCAGCAGCTTGGGGACTAGCGGGGGCACAGATACGCAGTATTTT. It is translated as CASSLGTSGGTDTQYF.

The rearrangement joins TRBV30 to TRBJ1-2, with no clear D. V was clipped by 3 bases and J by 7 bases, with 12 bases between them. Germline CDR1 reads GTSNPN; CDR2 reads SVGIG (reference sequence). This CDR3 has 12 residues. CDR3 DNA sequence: TGTGCCTGGAGGAGGAGAGGCAGTGGCTACACCTTC. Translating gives CAWRRRGSGYTF.

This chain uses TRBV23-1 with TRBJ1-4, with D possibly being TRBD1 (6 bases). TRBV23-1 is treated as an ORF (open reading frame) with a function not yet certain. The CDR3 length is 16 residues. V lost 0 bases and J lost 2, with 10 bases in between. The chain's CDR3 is CASSQSPTGTNEKLFF. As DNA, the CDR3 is TGCGCCAGCAGTCAATCCCCTACAGGGACTAATGAAAAACTGTTTTTT.

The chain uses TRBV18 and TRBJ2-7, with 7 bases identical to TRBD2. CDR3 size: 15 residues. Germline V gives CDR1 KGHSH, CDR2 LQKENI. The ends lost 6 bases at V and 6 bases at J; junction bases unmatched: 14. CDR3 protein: CASSRLLADRSEQYF. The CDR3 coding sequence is TGTGCCAGCTCGCGGCTTCTAGCGGACCGATCCGAGCAGTACTTC.

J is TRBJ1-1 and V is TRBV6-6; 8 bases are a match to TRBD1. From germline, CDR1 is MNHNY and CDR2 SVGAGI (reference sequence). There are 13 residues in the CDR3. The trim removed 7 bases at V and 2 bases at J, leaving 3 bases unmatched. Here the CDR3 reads CASMDRANTEAFF. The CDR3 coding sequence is TGTGCCAGCATGGACAGGGCCAACACTGAAGCTTTCTTT.

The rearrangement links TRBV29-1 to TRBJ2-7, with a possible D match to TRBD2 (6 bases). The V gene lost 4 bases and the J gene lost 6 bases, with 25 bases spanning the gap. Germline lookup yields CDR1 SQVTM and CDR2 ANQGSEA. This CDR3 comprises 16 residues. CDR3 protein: CSVVRGVRVGKREQYF. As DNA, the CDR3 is TGCAGCGTTGTGCGGGGAGTGAGAGTGGGTAAGCGCGAGCAGTACTTC.

Here the CDR3 reads CASSLETGEAFF. The CDR3 coding sequence is TGTGCCAGCTCCCTTGAGACAGGGGAAGCTTTCTTT. This chain joins TRBV18 and TRBJ1-1; 7 positions match TRBD1. This CDR3 is 12 amino acids long. Looked up from germline, CDR1 is KGHSH and CDR2 is LQKENI. The ends lost 6 bases at V and 8 bases at J; junction bases unmatched: 6.

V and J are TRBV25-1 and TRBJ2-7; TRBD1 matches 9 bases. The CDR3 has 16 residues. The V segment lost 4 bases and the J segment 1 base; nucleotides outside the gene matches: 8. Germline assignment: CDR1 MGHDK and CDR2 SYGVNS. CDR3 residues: CASSGRDREYSYEQYF. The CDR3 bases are TGTGCCAGCAGTGGCCGGGACAGGGAGTATTCCTACGAGCAGTACTTC.

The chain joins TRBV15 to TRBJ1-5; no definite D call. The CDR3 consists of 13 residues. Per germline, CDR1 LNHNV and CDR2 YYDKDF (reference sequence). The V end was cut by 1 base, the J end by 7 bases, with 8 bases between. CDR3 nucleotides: TGTGCCACCAGCAGAGGAGGGCGGCAGCCCCAGCATTTT. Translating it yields CATSRGGRQPQHF.

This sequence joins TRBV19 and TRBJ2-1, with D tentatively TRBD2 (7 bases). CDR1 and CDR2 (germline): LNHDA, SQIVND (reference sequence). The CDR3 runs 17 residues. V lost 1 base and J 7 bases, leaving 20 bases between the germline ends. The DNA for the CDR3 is TGTGCCAGTAGTATAGTCGGGGGGCGTTTCGCCGGGAATGAGCAGTTCTTC. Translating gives CASSIVGGRFAGNEQFF.

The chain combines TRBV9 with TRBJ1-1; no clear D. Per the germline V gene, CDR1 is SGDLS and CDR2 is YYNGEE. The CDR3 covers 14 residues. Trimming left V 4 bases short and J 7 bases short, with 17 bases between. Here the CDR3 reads CASSISGMRDEAFF. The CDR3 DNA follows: TGTGCCAGCAGCATTAGCGGAATGCGCGATGAAGCTTTCTTT.

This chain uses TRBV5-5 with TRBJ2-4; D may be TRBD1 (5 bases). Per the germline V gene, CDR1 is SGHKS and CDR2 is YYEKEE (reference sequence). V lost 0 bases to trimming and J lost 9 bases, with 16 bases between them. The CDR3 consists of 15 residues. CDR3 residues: CASSLGLGVLGIQYF. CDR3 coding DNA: TGTGCCAGCAGCTTGGGTTTAGGGGTGTTGGGCATTCAGTACTTC.

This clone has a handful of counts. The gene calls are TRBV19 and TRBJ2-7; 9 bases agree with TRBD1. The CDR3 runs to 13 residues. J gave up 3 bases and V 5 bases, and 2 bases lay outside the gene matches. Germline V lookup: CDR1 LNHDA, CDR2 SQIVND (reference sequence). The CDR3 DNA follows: TGTGCCAGTAGTTGGGGACAGGGCTACGAGCAGTACTTC. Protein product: CASSWGQGYEQYF.

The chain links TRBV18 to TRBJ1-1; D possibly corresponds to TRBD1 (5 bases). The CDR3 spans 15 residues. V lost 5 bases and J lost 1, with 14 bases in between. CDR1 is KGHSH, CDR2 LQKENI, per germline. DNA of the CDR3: TGTGCCAGCTCAGATCAGATTACAGGGAACACTGAAGCTTTCTTT. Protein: CASSDQITGNTEAFF.

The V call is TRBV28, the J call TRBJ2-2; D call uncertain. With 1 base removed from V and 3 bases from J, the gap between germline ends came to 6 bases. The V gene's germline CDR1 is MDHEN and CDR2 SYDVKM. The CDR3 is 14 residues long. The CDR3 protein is CASSLFRDTGELFF. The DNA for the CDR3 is TGTGCCAGCAGTTTATTTCGAGACACCGGGGAGCTGTTTTTT.

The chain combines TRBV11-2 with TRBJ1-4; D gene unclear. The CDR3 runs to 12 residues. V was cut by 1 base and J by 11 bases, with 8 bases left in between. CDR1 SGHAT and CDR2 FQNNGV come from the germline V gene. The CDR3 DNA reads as TGTGCCAGCAGCTTAGTTCAGGTGAAACTGTTTTTT. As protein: CASSLVQVKLFF.

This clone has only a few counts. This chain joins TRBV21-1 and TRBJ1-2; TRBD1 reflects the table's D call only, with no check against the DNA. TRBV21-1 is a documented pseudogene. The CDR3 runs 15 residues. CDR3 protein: CASSSNRTSNYGYTF. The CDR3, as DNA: TGTGCCAGCAGCAGTAACAGGACAAGCAACTATGGCTACACCTTC.

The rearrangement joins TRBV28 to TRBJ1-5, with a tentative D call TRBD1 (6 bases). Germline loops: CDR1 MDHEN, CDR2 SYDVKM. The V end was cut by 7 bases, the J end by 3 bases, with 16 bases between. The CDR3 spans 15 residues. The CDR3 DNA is TGTGCCAGCACTTCCCCCCAGGGGCACAATCAGCCCCAGCATTTT. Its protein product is CASTSPQGHNQPQHF. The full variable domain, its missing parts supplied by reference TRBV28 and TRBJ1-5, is DVKVTQSSRYLVKRTGEKVFLECVQDMDHENMFWYRQDPGLGLRLIYFSYDVKMKEKGDIPEGYSVSREKKERFSLILESASTNQTSMYLCASTSPQGHNQPQHFGDGTRLSIL.

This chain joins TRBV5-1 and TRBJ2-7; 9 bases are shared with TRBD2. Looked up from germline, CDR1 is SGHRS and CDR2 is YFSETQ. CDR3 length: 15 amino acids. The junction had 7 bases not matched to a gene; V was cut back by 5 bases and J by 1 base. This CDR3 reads CASSHQRGASYEQYF. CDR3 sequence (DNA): TGCGCCAGCAGTCACCAGCGGGGGGCTTCCTACGAGCAGTACTTC.

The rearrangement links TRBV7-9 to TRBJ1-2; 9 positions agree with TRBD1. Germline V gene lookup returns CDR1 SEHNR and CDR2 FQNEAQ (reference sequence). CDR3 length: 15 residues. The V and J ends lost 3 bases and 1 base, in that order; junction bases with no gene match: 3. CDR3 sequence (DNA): TGTGCCAGCAGCTTGTGGGACAGGGATAACTATGGCTACACCTTC. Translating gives CASSLWDRDNYGYTF.

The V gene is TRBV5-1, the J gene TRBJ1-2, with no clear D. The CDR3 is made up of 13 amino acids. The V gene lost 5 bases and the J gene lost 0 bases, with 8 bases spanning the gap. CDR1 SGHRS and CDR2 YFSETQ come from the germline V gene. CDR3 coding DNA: TGCGCCAGCAGTTTTCTAGCTAACTATGGCTACACCTTC. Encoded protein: CASSFLANYGYTF. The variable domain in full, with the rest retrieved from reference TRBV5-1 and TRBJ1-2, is KAGVTQTPRYLIKTRGQQVTLSCSPISGHRSVSWYQQTPGQGLQFLFEYFSETQRNKGNFPGRFSGRQFSNSRSEMNVSTLELGDSALYLCASSFLANYGYTFGSGTRLTVV.

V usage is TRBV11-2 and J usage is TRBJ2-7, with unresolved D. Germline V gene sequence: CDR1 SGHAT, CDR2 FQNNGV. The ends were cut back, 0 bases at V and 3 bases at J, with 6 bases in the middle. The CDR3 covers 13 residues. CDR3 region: CASSLEGSYEQYF. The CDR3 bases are TGTGCCAGCAGCTTAGAGGGCAGCTACGAGCAGTACTTC.

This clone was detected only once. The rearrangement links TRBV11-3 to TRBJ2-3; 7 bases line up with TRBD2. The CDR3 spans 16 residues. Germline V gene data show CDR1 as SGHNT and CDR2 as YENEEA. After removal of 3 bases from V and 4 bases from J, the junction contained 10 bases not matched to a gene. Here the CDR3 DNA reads TGTGCCAGCAGCTTCGGGCGGGCGGGAGCCCCAGATACGCAGTATTTT. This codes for CASSFGRAGAPDTQYF.

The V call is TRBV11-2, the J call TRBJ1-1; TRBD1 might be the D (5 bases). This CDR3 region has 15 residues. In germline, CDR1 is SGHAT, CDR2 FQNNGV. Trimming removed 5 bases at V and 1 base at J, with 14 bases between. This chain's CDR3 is CASSPRRGENTEAFF. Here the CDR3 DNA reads TGTGCCAGCAGCCCCCGTCGGGGGGAGAACACTGAAGCTTTCTTT.

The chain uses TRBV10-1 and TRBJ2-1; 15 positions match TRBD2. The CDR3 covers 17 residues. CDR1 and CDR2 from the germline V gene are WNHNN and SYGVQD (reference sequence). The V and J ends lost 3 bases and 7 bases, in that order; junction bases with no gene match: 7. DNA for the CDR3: TGCGCCAGCAGTGACTCCCGGACTAGCGGGAGGGGGAATGAGCAGTTCTTC. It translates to CASSDSRTSGRGNEQFF.

As DNA, the CDR3 is TGTGCCAGCAGTAGGGGGATGGCAGATACGCAGTATTTT. It encodes CASSRGMADTQYF. This sequence joins TRBV2 and TRBJ2-3; maybe TRBD1 (6 bases). The germline V and J ends were trimmed by 5 bases and 4 bases, with 10 bases remaining between them. CDR1 is SNHLY and CDR2 is FYNNEI in the germline V gene. There are 13 residues in the CDR3.